This passage covers 10 T cell receptor beta chains from one sample sequenced in a study of T cells after yellow fever vaccination. TCRdb re-analysed the 5' RACE reads in MiXCR, keeping a single row per CDR3 protein. In the table there are more than 15,000 distinct CDR3 sequences, 4% of which are singletons. The source was PBMCs, either bulk or a sorted T-cell subset (CD4+, CD8+, memory, or dextramer-sorted; not recorded which), collected 15 days after the yellow fever booster vaccination. The receptors were sampled from a man aged 25 to 40 who received the YFV17D yellow fever vaccine.

This clonotype counts as medium-sized (0.01 to 0.1%). This chain uses TRBV9 with TRBJ1-1, with D perhaps TRBD1 (5 bases). The CDR3 has 12 residues. V lost 0 bases and J lost 5, with 5 bases in between. The germline CDR1 and CDR2 sequences are SGDLS and YYNGEE. The CDR3 loop reads CASSVAGTEAFF. CDR3 sequence (DNA): TGTGCCAGCAGCGTAGCAGGGACTGAAGCTTTCTTT.

In its sample, this clonotype was seen a few times. The V call is TRBV5-1, the J call TRBJ1-3; D remains ambiguous. The V gene lost 1 base and the J gene lost 4 bases, with 15 bases spanning the gap. The CDR3 contains 16 residues. Germline V gives CDR1 SGHRS, CDR2 YFSETQ. DNA of the CDR3: TGCGCCAGCAGCTTGAATACAGAGTGGGTAGGAAACACCATATATTTT. Its translation is CASSLNTEWVGNTIYF.

This clonotype was counted many times. This chain links TRBV7-3 with TRBJ2-1, with 8 bases that match TRBD1. Per the germline V gene, CDR1 is SGHTA and CDR2 is FQGTGA. The CDR3 is 15 amino acids. V lost 5 bases to trimming and J lost 5 bases; unmatched junction nucleotides: 8. The CDR3 DNA follows: TGTGCCAGCAGCCCGACGGGGGACAGGCACAATGAGCAGTTCTTC. Protein product: CASSPTGDRHNEQFF.

This clonotype was picked up many times. V and J are TRBV21-1 and TRBJ2-2; no DNA check was done on the table's D call, TRBD1. TRBV21-1 is marked as a pseudogene. CDR3 length: 17 residues. The CDR3 reads CASSKMGVDANTGELFF. The DNA for the CDR3 is TGTGCCAGCAGCAAAATGGGGGTCGACGCGAACACCGGGGAGCTGTTTTTT.

This clonotype was recorded many times. The rearrangement joins TRBV6-5 to TRBJ2-5, with 12 positions matching TRBD1. This CDR3 has 15 residues. Germline CDR1 MNHEY, CDR2 SVGAGI. V lost 6 bases and J lost 3; bases outside the gene matches: 5. This chain's CDR3 is CASSGTGGGKETQYF. The CDR3 DNA follows: TGTGCCAGCAGCGGGACAGGGGGCGGAAAAGAGACCCAGTACTTC.

This clonotype has a count of ten or more. The genes are TRBV6-6 and TRBJ2-7; TRBD1 is a possible D gene (6 bases). CDR1 is MNHNY and CDR2 is SVGAGI in the germline V gene (reference sequence). The CDR3 extends over 13 amino acids. Trimming took off 2 bases at V and 9 bases at J, with 14 bases between the two ends. The CDR3 protein is CASSYPDSFRQYF. In nucleotides, the CDR3 is TGTGCCAGCAGTTACCCGGACAGTTTCAGGCAGTACTTC.

This clonotype is judged medium-sized. This chain links TRBV29-1 with TRBJ2-2; no clear D. The CDR3 runs to 10 residues. Trimming stripped 3 bases from V and 4 bases from J, with 0 bases between. The germline gives CDR1 SQVTM, CDR2 ANQGSEA. CDR3 region: CSVDTGELFF. As DNA, the CDR3 is TGCAGCGTTGACACCGGGGAGCTGTTTTTT.

This clonotype was detected ten times or more. The rearrangement uses TRBV6-5 and TRBJ1-4; unclear D gene. Per the germline V gene, CDR1 is MNHEY and CDR2 is SVGAGI. The CDR3 consists of 14 residues. V was pared by 6 bases and J by 0 bases, with 8 bases between. The CDR3 loop is CASRKTPTNEKLFF. The CDR3 DNA follows: TGTGCCAGCAGAAAAACCCCAACTAATGAAAAACTGTTTTTT.

There are many counts of this clonotype. The chain employs TRBV7-2 and TRBJ2-1; D is perhaps TRBD1 or TRBD2 (5 bases each). Germline-derived CDR1 and CDR2 are SGHTA and FQGNSA. Trimming left V 6 bases short and J 8 bases short, with 17 bases between. This CDR3 has 14 residues. The CDR3 is CASREVGENHEQFF. The CDR3 nucleotides are TGTGCCAGCAGGGAGGTAGGGGAGAATCATGAGCAGTTCTTC. The full variable domain, with the rest looked up from reference TRBV7-2 and TRBJ2-1, is GAGVSQSPSNKVTEKGKDVELRCDPISGHTALYWYRQSLGQGLEFLIYFQGNSAPDKSGLPSDRFSAERTGGSVSTLTIQRTQQEDSAVYLCASREVGENHEQFFGPGTRLTVL.

V usage is TRBV7-2 and J usage is TRBJ2-1; D is unclear. Germline V CDR1 and CDR2: SGHTA, FQGNSA. The CDR3 spans 12 residues. The V and J ends lost 2 bases and 8 bases respectively, with 7 bases between them. CDR3 DNA: TGTGCCAGCAGCTTACAGCAGTATGAGCAGTTCTTC. Translated: CASSLQQYEQFF.